This entry lists 30 T cell receptor beta chains sequenced from one sample in a study of beta chain features in type 1 diabetes. Study findings and constraints: For Type 1 diabetes patients, all four CD4+ subsets carried TCRB CDR3s that were moderately but significantly shorter.

Isolated RNA was reverse transcribed in full, so expressed TCRB transcripts were sequenced. Using immunoSEQ multiplex PCR, the repertoire was profiled, and TCRdb retains in-frame clones only, with some absent. This sample has roughly 160,000 clones, with less than 9.5% found just once. For these TCRs, the target antigens are not known. Material: central memory CD4+ T cells from blood. These TCRs come from a woman in her thirties or forties with type 1 diabetes.

The chain links TRBV11-2 to TRBJ1-1, with TRBD1 as a possible D gene (5 bases). CDR1 is SGHAT and CDR2 is FQNNGV in the germline V gene. The CDR3 loop spans 12 amino acids. V lost 2 bases, J lost 10 bases, and 11 bases lay in between. Written as DNA, the CDR3 is TGTGCCAGCAGCTTAAACGGAAGGGGAGCTTTCTTT. This translates into CASSLNGRGAFF.

Ten or more counts support this clone. The J gene is TRBJ2-7, the V gene TRBV7-9, with 8 bases identical to TRBD1. Germline V CDR1 and CDR2: SEHNR, FQNEAQ (reference sequence). Trimming at V came to 5 bases and at J to 6 bases, leaving 9 bases not matched to a gene. The CDR3 length is 14 residues. The CDR3 reads CASSQPLDRAEQYF. The CDR3 DNA is TGTGCCAGCAGCCAGCCCCTGGACAGGGCCGAGCAGTACTTC.

DNA for the CDR3: TGTGCCAGCAGTCTTGACAGGCTCGGGGCTTTCTTT. Protein product: CASSLDRLGAFF. V and J are TRBV28 and TRBJ1-1, with D possibly matching TRBD1 (6 bases). The V end was cut by 5 bases, the J end by 11 bases, with 15 bases between. The CDR3 has 12 amino acids. Per the germline V gene, CDR1 is MDHEN and CDR2 is SYDVKM. Drawing the rest from reference TRBV28 and TRBJ1-1, the complete variable domain is DVKVTQSSRYLVKRTGEKVFLECVQDMDHENMFWYRQDPGLGLRLIYFSYDVKMKEKGDIPEGYSVSREKKERFSLILESASTNQTSMYLCASSLDRLGAFFGQGTRLTVV.

V is TRBV11-2 and J is TRBJ2-2; possibly TRBD2 for D (6 bases). V lost 8 bases to trimming and J lost 3 bases, with 10 bases between them. Germline V gives CDR1 SGHAT, CDR2 FQNNGV. This CDR3 is 13 amino acids long. CDR3 DNA sequence: TGTGCCAGCTCGGGGGTTTACACCGGGGAGCTGTTTTTT. Translation gives CASSGVYTGELFF.

This sequence joins TRBV28 and TRBJ1-1, with TRBD1 matching 8 bases. The germline CDR1 and CDR2 sequences are MDHEN and SYDVKM. Losses at the gene ends were 6 bases for V and 0 bases for J; bases not matched to a gene: 6. The CDR3 is made up of 15 amino acids. The CDR3 DNA reads as TGTGCCAGCAGGCTTCCAGGGGGCATGAACACTGAAGCTTTCTTT. This codes for CASRLPGGMNTEAFF.

The V call is TRBV2, the J call TRBJ1-1, with D tentatively TRBD1 (6 bases). Germline CDR1 and CDR2: SNHLY and FYNNEI. This CDR3 spans 13 amino acids. The V end was cut by 4 bases, the J end by 7 bases, with 13 bases between. The CDR3 loop is CASSVDRFGEAFF. The CDR3 DNA is TGTGCCAGCAGTGTTGACAGGTTTGGTGAAGCTTTCTTT.

Ten or more counts support this clone. The rearrangement uses TRBV30 and TRBJ2-1; D uncertain. Trimming removed 2 bases from V and 4 bases from J, with 12 bases in between. The CDR3 runs to 14 residues. CDR1 and CDR2 (germline): GTSNPN, SVGIG (reference sequence). The CDR3 region has the DNA TGTGCCTGGAGTCCTGGCACCAAATACAATGAGCAGTTCTTC. Translating gives CAWSPGTKYNEQFF.

This clone was detected many times. The J gene is TRBJ1-5, the V gene TRBV28; no firm D call. The V gene's germline CDR1 is MDHEN and CDR2 SYDVKM. V lost 5 bases to trimming and J lost 1 base, with 12 bases between them. CDR3 length: 15 amino acids. As DNA, the CDR3 is TGTGCCAGCAGTCCGGGGAAGGGAAGCAATCAGCCCCAGCATTTT. It specifies CASSPGKGSNQPQHF.

The CDR3: CASSLSTSGRAFF. The DNA of the CDR3 is TGTGCCAGCAGCTTAAGTACCTCGGGGAGAGCTTTCTTT. The chain carries TRBV7-2 and TRBJ1-1, with unresolved D. Per germline, CDR1 SGHTA and CDR2 FQGNSA. The ends were cut back, 2 bases at V and 10 bases at J, with 14 bases in the middle. The CDR3 is 13 amino acids.

At least ten counts were recorded for this clone. This chain joins TRBV19 and TRBJ1-5; 7 bases match TRBD1. Trimming at V came to 1 base and at J to 0 bases, leaving 0 bases not matched to a gene. The CDR3 runs to 15 residues. Germline V gene lookup returns CDR1 LNHDA and CDR2 SQIVND (reference sequence). CDR3 protein: CASSIAGGSNQPQHF. In nucleotides, the CDR3 is TGTGCCAGTAGTATAGCAGGGGGTAGCAATCAGCCCCAGCATTTT.

Turning to this clone: Additional DNA sequences in this sample encode the identical CDR3. The rearrangement joins TRBV7-2 to TRBJ2-7, with D perhaps TRBD2 (6 bases). CDR1 is SGHTA and CDR2 is FQGNSA in the germline V gene. The V and J ends lost 3 bases and 4 bases respectively, with 10 bases between them. CDR3 size: 13 residues. This chain's CDR3 is CASSFGTLYEQYF. CDR3 DNA sequence: TGTGCCAGCAGCTTTGGGACTCTTTACGAGCAGTACTTC.

This rearrangement joins TRBV7-9 to TRBJ2-5; 12 nucleotides match TRBD2. The CDR3 is made up of 16 amino acids. Germline V gene data show CDR1 as SEHNR and CDR2 as FQNEAQ (reference sequence). Unmatched junction bases numbered 5, after V lost 4 bases and J lost 2 bases. CDR3 in amino acids: CASSYPSGGGQETQYF. CDR3 DNA sequence: TGTGCCAGCAGCTACCCTAGCGGGGGGGGGCAAGAGACCCAGTACTTC.

The chain has TRBV18 and TRBJ2-2, with 10 nucleotides matching TRBD1. With V trimmed by 3 bases and J by 7 bases, 8 bases remained unmatched. CDR1 and CDR2 from the germline V gene are KGHSH and LQKENI. CDR3 length: 16 residues. The CDR3 is CASSPRTGGTNGELFF. CDR3 sequence (DNA): TGTGCCAGCTCACCGAGGACAGGGGGAACGAACGGGGAGCTGTTTTTT.

This clone was seen only a few times. The J gene is TRBJ2-1, the V gene TRBV29-1, with 9 positions matching TRBD2. J was trimmed by 9 bases and V by 6 bases; bases with no gene match: 9. The CDR3 totals 13 residues. Per germline, CDR1 SQVTM and CDR2 ANQGSEA. The CDR3 reads CSVGLAGLSEQFF. The CDR3 DNA reads as TGCAGCGTGGGGCTAGCGGGGCTCTCTGAGCAGTTCTTC.

CDR3 in amino acids: CASSQDVGEATNEKLFF. The CDR3 DNA sequence: TGTGCCAGCAGCCAAGATGTAGGGGAAGCAACTAATGAAAAACTGTTTTTT. The chain links TRBV5-5 to TRBJ1-4; weak D call: TRBD1 (5 bases). Germline V gives CDR1 SGHKS, CDR2 YYEKEE (reference sequence). Trimming took off 4 bases at V and 0 bases at J, with 16 bases between the two ends. The CDR3 has 17 amino acids.

V usage is TRBV7-2 and J usage is TRBJ1-5; no definite D call. Trimming stripped 4 bases from V and 5 bases from J, with 9 bases between. Germline V gene lookup returns CDR1 SGHTA and CDR2 FQGNSA. This CDR3 region has 13 residues. In nucleotides, the CDR3 is TGTGCCAGCAGCTCCTTCGGGGATCAGCCCCAGCATTTT. The encoded protein is CASSSFGDQPQHF.

This clone occurred a few times. V and J are TRBV6-1 and TRBJ1-1; maybe TRBD1 (6 bases). CDR1 MNHNS and CDR2 SASEGT come from the germline V gene. The germline V and J ends were trimmed by 5 bases and 6 bases, with 16 bases remaining between them. The CDR3 extends over 14 amino acids. The CDR3, as DNA: TGTGCCAGCAGTACCAAACAGGGATTCGCTGAAGCTTTCTTT. Its translation is CASSTKQGFAEAFF.

This clone was counted between two and nine times. This chain joins TRBV15 and TRBJ1-1, with D possibly TRBD1 on 5 matching bases. The CDR3 totals 13 residues. Germline CDR1 LNHNV, CDR2 YYDKDF (reference sequence). Trimming removed 4 bases from V and 11 bases from J, with 17 bases in between. The CDR3 region is CATSTPAGVGAFF. The DNA for the CDR3 is TGTGCCACCAGCACTCCCGCGGGGGTTGGGGCTTTCTTT.

Only a few counts were recorded for this clone. The chain carries TRBV15 and TRBJ2-1; TRBD1 aligns across 9 bases. The CDR3 spans 15 residues. Trimming took 0 bases from V and 7 from J; bases not matched to a gene: 4. The germline V gene has CDR1 LNHNV and CDR2 YYDKDF (reference sequence). The CDR3 protein is CATSREGTGRNEQFF. The CDR3 coding sequence is TGTGCCACCAGCAGAGAAGGGACAGGGCGAAATGAGCAGTTCTTC.

This clone turned up a few times. The chain combines TRBV7-2 with TRBJ1-1; D is uncertain. Germline V gene sequence: CDR1 SGHTA, CDR2 FQGNSA. The V and J ends lost 1 base and 1 base respectively, with 7 bases between them. This CDR3 is 14 amino acids long. The CDR3 bases are TGTGCCAGCAGCTTAGGGCGGTCGAACACTGAAGCTTTCTTT. Translation gives CASSLGRSNTEAFF.

This clone was picked up a small number of times. The chain couples TRBV7-9 to TRBJ2-7; 9 nucleotides line up with TRBD1. Germline CDR1 and CDR2: SEHNR and FQNEAQ (reference sequence). CDR3 length: 14 residues. Unmatched junction bases numbered 8, after V lost 5 bases and J lost 6 bases. The CDR3 spells CASSGPGQGLEQYF. The CDR3 DNA sequence: TGTGCCAGCAGCGGACCGGGACAGGGTCTCGAGCAGTACTTC. The full variable domain, with the rest looked up from reference TRBV7-9 and TRBJ2-7, is DTGVSQNPRHKITKRGQNVTFRCDPISEHNRLYWYRQTLGQGPEFLTYFQNEAQLEKSRLLSDRFSAERPKGSFSTLEIQRTEQGDSAMYLCASSGPGQGLEQYFGPGTRLTVT.

The CDR3 spells CASSLDGQAYGYTF. CDR3 in DNA: TGTGCCAGCAGCTTAGATGGACAGGCCTATGGCTACACCTTC. V and J are TRBV11-2 and TRBJ1-2, with 7 positions matching TRBD1. The CDR3 is made up of 14 amino acids. V shed 0 bases, J shed 4 bases, and the junction held 2 bases outside the gene matches. Germline values: CDR1 SGHAT, CDR2 FQNNGV.

This chain uses TRBV7-2 with TRBJ2-1; D may be TRBD2 (5 bases). V lost 5 bases and J lost 1, with 12 bases in between. CDR3 size: 15 residues. Germline assignment: CDR1 SGHTA and CDR2 FQGNSA. The CDR3, as DNA: TGTGCCAGCAGCCAGGCGGGCGGATCCTACAATGAGCAGTTCTTC. This translates into CASSQAGGSYNEQFF.

The rearrangement joins TRBV2 to TRBJ1-1, with 8 bases matching TRBD1. There are 14 residues in the CDR3. The J segment lost 0 bases and the V segment lost 5 bases, leaving 2 bases of the junction unmatched. Germline V gives CDR1 SNHLY, CDR2 FYNNEI. CDR3 amino acids: CASSRQGLNTEAFF. In nucleotides, the CDR3 is TGTGCCAGCAGTCGACAGGGGCTGAACACTGAAGCTTTCTTT.

This clone was seen a few times. The chain is built from TRBV9 and TRBJ1-5; D may be TRBD1 (6 bases). CDR3 length: 14 amino acids. Germline CDR1 and CDR2: SGDLS and YYNGEE. Between the trimmed V and J ends, which lost 3 bases and 5 bases, there was a span of 12 bases. The CDR3 loop reads CASSETGSDQPQHF. The CDR3 nucleotides read TGTGCCAGCAGCGAGACAGGCTCCGATCAGCCCCAGCATTTT.

This clone has more than one count but fewer than ten. The CDR3 protein is CASSSPGQGEETQYF. CDR3 DNA sequence: TGCGCCAGCAGCTCACCGGGACAGGGGGAAGAGACCCAGTACTTC. The V gene is TRBV5-1, the J gene TRBJ2-5; TRBD1 matches 11 bases. The CDR3 runs to 15 residues. Unmatched junction bases numbered 4, after V lost 3 bases and J lost 3 bases. Germline assignment: CDR1 SGHRS and CDR2 YFSETQ.

This clone showed up just a few times. The V and J genes are TRBV7-2 and TRBJ1-2; 8 nucleotides match TRBD1. This CDR3 is built from 15 residues. CDR1 and CDR2 (germline): SGHTA, FQGNSA. The ends lost 5 bases at V and 4 bases at J; junction bases unmatched: 9. The CDR3 sequence: CASSLHGQGGYGYTF. The CDR3 nucleotides are TGTGCCAGCAGCCTACACGGACAGGGCGGCTATGGCTACACCTTC.

A few counts support this clone. CDR3: CASSQSTSGSGPGELFF. Written as DNA, the CDR3 is TGTGCCAGCAGCCAAAGTACTAGCGGGAGTGGGCCCGGGGAGCTGTTTTTT. The V call is TRBV4-2, the J call TRBJ2-2; 11 bases agree with TRBD2. The CDR3 length is 17 residues. Germline assignment: CDR1 LGHNA and CDR2 YNFKEQ. J gave up 6 bases and V 2 bases, and 8 bases lay outside the gene matches.

This clone was observed a handful of times. The genes are TRBV28 and TRBJ1-1; 10 nucleotides align to TRBD1. The CDR3 is made up of 15 amino acids. From germline, CDR1 is MDHEN and CDR2 SYDVKM. Trimming took 4 bases from V and 4 from J; bases not matched to a gene: 6. The CDR3 DNA reads as TGTGCCAGCAGTTCCGGGACAGGGGCGAGCACTGAAGCTTTCTTT. It is translated as CASSSGTGASTEAFF.

The genes are TRBV30 and TRBJ2-1; TRBD2 aligns across 7 bases. The CDR3 spans 16 residues. Germline loops: CDR1 GTSNPN, CDR2 SVGIG (reference sequence). V lost 0 bases, J lost 3 bases, and 8 bases stayed unmatched. The CDR3 loop is CAWSVGASGYYNEQFF. CDR3 DNA: TGTGCCTGGAGTGTAGGGGCTAGCGGATACTACAATGAGCAGTTCTTC.